This TCR beta chain came from a study of shared clonotypes between healthy human individuals. Germline V lookup: CDR1 SEHNR, CDR2 FQNEAQ (reference sequence). Trimming pared 5 bases from V and 9 bases from J, leaving 23 bases between. CDR3 length: 16 amino acids. Selected positively for CCR7 and CD45RO-negative, naive CD8 cells excluded terminally differentiated effector memory CD45RA+ cells. Sequenced by immunoSEQ multiplex PCR; TCRdb stores in-frame clones only, minus some. The data show about 680,000 clones, with under 95% seen just once and about a quarter held by the top ten. Whole-study results and caveats: Sampling covered nothing but blood. Tissue TCR repertoires likely differ from those found in blood.

With regard to this clone: Its antigen remains unknown.

The origin of this receptor is a man aged 25 to 45 in good health. Sequenced material: naive CD8+ T cells sorted from blood. The J gene is TRBJ2-4, the V gene TRBV7-9; D is undetermined. CDR3 protein: CASSQEPSTPSFIQYF. DNA of the CDR3: TGTGCCAGCAGCCAAGAACCCAGTACCCCCTCATTCATTCAGTACTTC.